Listed here are 13 T cell receptor beta chains from one sample, sequenced in a study of post-analysis software for immune sequencing data. Study-wide results and limits: The study found TRBV5-6, TRBV5-1 and TRBV20-1 among a few TRBV segments more frequent in patients than controls.

These receptors have no known antigen. Included in the TCR beta cDNA libraries were unique molecular identifiers. TCRdb redid the calling of the PCR reads with MiXCR, one entry per CDR3 protein. The data hold some 190,000 distinct CDR3 sequences, with 29% observed a single time. Sequencing input: blood. These receptors were obtained from a girl aged 2 to 17 with multiple sclerosis.

The chain combines TRBV6-6 with TRBJ1-5; maybe TRBD1 (6 bases). CDR1 is MNHNY and CDR2 is SVGAGI in the germline V gene (reference sequence). V was clipped by 0 bases and J by 5 bases, with 8 bases between them. CDR3 length equals 14 residues. The CDR3 DNA reads as TGTGCCAGCAGTTACTCCGGGGGCGATCAGCCCCAGCATTTT. Its protein product is CASSYSGGDQPQHF.

This clonotype showed up many times. The chain carries TRBV20-1 and TRBJ1-2, with 7 nucleotides matching TRBD1. V shed 6 bases, J shed 4 bases, and the junction held 5 bases outside the gene matches. The germline V gene has CDR1 DFQATT and CDR2 SNEGSKA (reference sequence). The CDR3 is 12 amino acids. Written as DNA, the CDR3 is TGCAGTGCCCCCAGACAGGGCTATGGCTACACCTTC. It is translated as CSAPRQGYGYTF.

The J gene is TRBJ1-5, the V gene TRBV5-1; D gene ambiguous. The germline V and J ends were trimmed by 0 bases and 3 bases, with 10 bases remaining between them. The CDR3 is made up of 15 amino acids. CDR1 SGHRS and CDR2 YFSETQ come from the germline V gene. The CDR3 DNA sequence: TGCGCCAGCAGCTTGGAGGGAGCTCACAATCAGCCCCAGCATTTT. Amino acids: CASSLEGAHNQPQHF.

A word on this clonotype: The final CDR3 position lacks the conserved phenylalanine or tryptophan, pointing to a likely read error. V and J are TRBV18 and TRBJ2-5, with a possible D match to TRBD2 (5 bases). The V and J ends lost 1 base and 5 bases respectively, with 11 bases between them. This CDR3 comprises 14 residues. CDR1 is KGHSH, CDR2 LQKENI, per germline. CDR3 loop: CASSPRASRETQYV. The CDR3 DNA reads as TGTGCCAGCTCACCACGGGCTAGCAGGGAGACCCAGTACGTC.

This clonotype has only a few counts. The CDR3 loop reads CASRRDSSYEQYF. The CDR3 coding sequence is TGTGCCAGCAGAAGGGACAGTTCCTACGAGCAGTACTTC. V gene TRBV2 combines with J gene TRBJ2-7, with 7 positions matching TRBD1. CDR3 length equals 13 residues. After removal of 6 bases from V and 1 base from J, the junction contained 3 bases not matched to a gene. The germline V gene has CDR1 SNHLY and CDR2 FYNNEI.

The chain carries TRBV7-9 and TRBJ1-1; 7 nucleotides align to TRBD1. The CDR3 contains 16 residues. With 1 base clipped from V and 4 bases from J, the junction kept 9 bases outside the gene matches. Germline CDR1 is SEHNR and CDR2 is FQNEAQ (reference sequence). The DNA of the CDR3 is TGTGCCAGCAGCTTAGTTGGAGGGGGCTCGGGCACTGAAGCTTTCTTT. Its translation: CASSLVGGGSGTEAFF.

This clonotype was observed at least ten times. V gene TRBV15 combines with J gene TRBJ2-3, with D possibly being TRBD1 or TRBD2 (5 bases each). Germline V CDR1 and CDR2: LNHNV, YYDKDF (reference sequence). Trimming pared 4 bases from V and 2 bases from J, leaving 16 bases between. The CDR3 has 16 residues. CDR3 residues: CATSTGRDGSTDTQYF. DNA for the CDR3: TGTGCCACCAGCACCGGTCGGGACGGTTCCACAGATACGCAGTATTTT.

This clonotype was counted at least ten times. V usage is TRBV6-5 and J usage is TRBJ1-5; possible D gene TRBD1, 5 bases. This CDR3 has 14 amino acids. V lost 8 bases and J 6 bases, leaving 17 bases between the germline ends. CDR1 MNHEY and CDR2 SVGAGI come from the germline V gene. DNA of the CDR3: TGTGCCAGCCGAAAGACGGGGGGAGGTCAGCCCCAGCATTTT. Its protein product is CASRKTGGGQPQHF.

The chain combines TRBV12-3 or TRBV12-4 with TRBJ1-6; D is uncertain. The CDR3 loop spans 14 amino acids. The ends were cut back, 6 bases at V and 7 bases at J, with 13 bases in the middle. CDR3: CASSPAGNNSPLHF. The CDR3 DNA sequence: TGTGCCAGCAGCCCGGCGGGGAACAATTCACCCCTCCACTTT.

Ten or more counts support this clonotype. J is TRBJ2-1 and V is TRBV6-6; D ambiguous. Germline CDR1 is MNHNY and CDR2 is SVGAGI (reference sequence). The CDR3 sequence is 13 residues long. V was clipped by 7 bases and J by 0 bases, with 7 bases between them. The CDR3 sequence is CASTVSSYNEQFF. As DNA, the CDR3 is TGTGCCAGCACGGTGAGCTCCTACAATGAGCAGTTCTTC.

This clonotype came up many times. This chain links TRBV29-1 with TRBJ2-3, with 8 bases identical to TRBD2. V shed 6 bases and J 0 bases; nucleotides not matched to a gene: 2. The CDR3 runs to 13 residues. Germline V gene sequence: CDR1 SQVTM, CDR2 ANQGSEA. The CDR3 coding sequence is TGCAGCGTCGAGCGGGAGAGCACAGATACGCAGTATTTT. This sequence encodes CSVERESTDTQYF.

This clonotype has ten or more counts. The rearrangement uses TRBV20-1 and TRBJ2-1, with 10 bases aligning to TRBD2. Germline loops: CDR1 DFQATT, CDR2 SNEGSKA (reference sequence). CDR3 length equals 14 residues. The trim removed 0 bases at V and 8 bases at J, leaving 4 bases unmatched. The chain's CDR3 is CSARDPLAGDEQFF. In nucleotides, the CDR3 is TGCAGTGCTAGAGATCCCCTAGCGGGAGATGAGCAGTTCTTC.

This clonotype showed up many times. The V gene is TRBV6-5, the J gene TRBJ2-1, with D perhaps assigned TRBD1 or TRBD2 (5 bases each). Trimming left V 2 bases short and J 2 bases short, with 13 bases between. This CDR3 has 16 amino acids. CDR1 is MNHEY, CDR2 SVGAGI, per germline. CDR3 amino acids: CASSYRGGRTYNEQFF. CDR3 sequence (DNA): TGTGCCAGCAGTTACCGGGGCGGGCGGACCTACAATGAGCAGTTCTTC.